This T cell receptor (beta chain) is from a study of T cells after yellow fever vaccination. This clonotype was recorded a few times. A universal primer site and UMIs were added as TCR cDNA was made by 5'RACE template switching. TCRdb re-called the 5' RACE reads with MiXCR, one entry per CDR3 protein. The sample contains 130,000 or so distinct CDR3 sequences, about 15% of which appear only once. Sequenced here: CD8+ T cells sorted from PBMCs, sampled 5 days after the yellow fever booster vaccination. This TCR was recovered from a man younger than 35 who received the YFV17D yellow fever vaccine.

CDR3 DNA sequence: TGTGCCAGCGAGCTCGGACTAGGGGTATCCGAGCAGTACTTC. It translates to CASELGLGVSEQYF. This chain uses TRBV7-2 with TRBJ2-7, with TRBD2 matching 7 bases. The CDR3 is made up of 14 amino acids. The trim removed 8 bases at V and 6 bases at J, leaving 13 bases unmatched. Germline V lookup: CDR1 SGHTA, CDR2 FQGNSA.